These 25 T cell receptor beta chains came from one sample sequenced in a study of blood T cell repertoires in COVID-19 (dated by TCRdb to the early 2020s). The library was generated by the immunoSEQ multiplex PCR assay. This immuneACCESS table, as held by TCRdb, lists in-frame sequences with V and J called but not all clones. Of the missing ones, under half trace to an unresolved V gene in checked studies; the others have no known cause. The sample yields around 150,000 clones; over 65% were counted once. Approximately 16% of the sample belongs to the ten largest clones. Input material: peripheral blood. These receptors originate from a man between 50 and 59 years old with acute or convalescent COVID-19.

This clone came up a few times. This sequence joins TRBV10-3 and TRBJ2-5; a possible D gene is TRBD2 (5 bases). Trimming removed 3 bases from V and 5 bases from J, with 13 bases in between. Germline V lookup: CDR1 ENHRY, CDR2 SYGVKD. The CDR3 is made up of 14 amino acids. CDR3 region: CAISDGSSGETQYF. The CDR3 DNA is TGTGCCATCAGTGATGGGTCCTCGGGGGAGACCCAGTACTTC.

The CDR3 spells CASSSGQGRGTGELFF. As DNA, the CDR3 is TGTGCCAGCAGCTCGGGACAGGGGCGAGGAACCGGGGAGCTGTTTTTT. V and J are TRBV7-6 and TRBJ2-2; 10 nucleotides match TRBD1. This CDR3 spans 16 amino acids. Germline V gives CDR1 SGHVS, CDR2 FNYEAQ. V trimming: 4 bases; J trimming: 5 bases; junction bases outside the gene matches: 7. Together with reference TRBV7-6 and TRBJ2-2, the CDR3 gives the full variable domain: GAGVSQSPRYKVTKRGQDVALRCDPISGHVSLYWYRQALGQGPEFLTYFNYEAQQDKSGLPNDRFSAERPEGSISTLTIQRTEQRDSAMYRCASSSGQGRGTGELFFGEGSRLTVL.

The chain couples TRBV15 to TRBJ1-5; D is unclear. The germline CDR1 and CDR2 sequences are LNHNV and YYDKDF (reference sequence). Between the trimmed V and J ends, which lost 0 bases and 0 bases, there was a span of 6 bases. The CDR3 is made up of 15 amino acids. The DNA of the CDR3 is TGTGCCACCAGCAGAGACTTATATAGCAATCAGCCCCAGCATTTT. It translates to CATSRDLYSNQPQHF.

In its sample, this clone was seen a few times. This chain joins TRBV7-2 and TRBJ1-1, with a weak D call TRBD1 (5 bases). The CDR3 consists of 16 residues. Germline CDR1 SGHTA, CDR2 FQGNSA. Trimming took 8 bases from V and 1 from J, leaving 20 bases between them. DNA for the CDR3: TGTGCCAGCCCTCCTCTGGGGCTGCTTCCGAACACTGAAGCTTTCTTT. It translates to CASPPLGLLPNTEAFF.

The chain carries TRBV10-1 and TRBJ1-2; D is uncertain. CDR1 WNHNN and CDR2 SYGVQD come from the germline V gene (reference sequence). The V end was cut by 0 bases, the J end by 3 bases, with 11 bases between. This CDR3 is 15 amino acids long. The CDR3 sequence: CASSESRGTHYGYTF. CDR3 sequence (DNA): TGCGCCAGCAGTGAGTCGAGAGGAACCCACTATGGCTACACCTTC.

A remark on this clone: This sample includes further DNA sequences coding for the same CDR3. V usage is TRBV27 and J usage is TRBJ1-1, with a tentative D call TRBD1 (5 bases). The CDR3 spans 14 residues. V lost 3 bases and J 1 base, leaving 9 bases between the germline ends. Germline values: CDR1 MNHEY, CDR2 SMNVEV (reference sequence). CDR3 loop: CASSLSTGNTEAFF. The CDR3 DNA reads TGTGCCAGCAGTTTGTCCACAGGGAACACTGAAGCTTTCTTT.

The chain is built from TRBV2 and TRBJ1-6; a possible D gene is TRBD1 (5 bases). The CDR3 covers 14 residues. Per germline, CDR1 SNHLY and CDR2 FYNNEI. Trimming removed 4 bases from V and 8 bases from J, with 12 bases in between. In DNA form, the CDR3 reads TGTGCCAGCAGTGGCCTGACAGCCGATTCACCCCTCCACTTT. It yields the protein CASSGLTADSPLHF.

The chain links TRBV11-3 to TRBJ2-1; TRBD1 might be the D (7 bases). Trimming shortened V by 8 bases and J by 7 bases, and 15 bases separated the two germline ends. This CDR3 contains 13 residues. The germline V gene has CDR1 SGHNT and CDR2 YENEEA. CDR3 amino acids: CASGGGFENEQFF. In DNA form, the CDR3 reads TGTGCCAGCGGAGGGGGCTTCGAGAATGAGCAGTTCTTC.

The chain uses TRBV4-1 and TRBJ2-3; D not resolved. This CDR3 comprises 12 residues. Germline V gene lookup returns CDR1 MGHRA and CDR2 YSYEKL. Deletions cut 4 bases from V and 4 bases from J, with 6 bases between. The CDR3 region has the DNA TGCGCCAGCAGCCCCCACTCAGATACGCAGTATTTT. It translates to CASSPHSDTQYF.

V is TRBV28 and J is TRBJ1-2; D might be TRBD1 (6 bases). Germline V lookup: CDR1 MDHEN, CDR2 SYDVKM. V lost 5 bases to trimming and J lost 4 bases, with 8 bases between them. The CDR3 loop spans 12 amino acids. As DNA, the CDR3 is TGTGCCAGCAGTCAACAGGGCTATGGCTACACCTTC. Amino acid sequence: CASSQQGYGYTF.

A few counts support this clone. The chain recombines TRBV29-1 with TRBJ2-2; D is perhaps TRBD2 (7 bases). This CDR3 has 14 residues. Looked up from germline, CDR1 is SQVTM and CDR2 is ANQGSEA. Trimming left V 3 bases short and J 7 bases short, with 15 bases between. CDR3 region: CSVDPRGADGELFF. The DNA of the CDR3 is TGCAGCGTTGACCCTCGGGGGGCAGACGGGGAGCTGTTTTTT.

A single count supports this clone. The gene calls are TRBV19 and TRBJ1-3; TRBD1 aligns across 7 bases. The CDR3 length is 16 residues. The germline V gene has CDR1 LNHDA and CDR2 SQIVND (reference sequence). V trimming: 5 bases; J trimming: 1 base; junction bases outside the gene matches: 8. As DNA, the CDR3 is TGTGCCAGTAGTGAGGACAGGCGCCCGTCTGGAAACACCATATATTTT. This sequence encodes CASSEDRRPSGNTIYF. Using reference TRBV19 and TRBJ1-3 for the parts outside the CDR3, the full variable domain is DGGITQSPKYLFRKEGQNVTLSCEQNLNHDAMYWYRQDPGQGLRLIYYSQIVNDFQKGDIAEGYSVSREKKESFPLTVTSAQKNPTAFYLCASSEDRRPSGNTIYFGEGSWLTVV.

The genes are TRBV27 and TRBJ2-1; D may be TRBD1 (8 bases). V lost 6 bases, J lost 3 bases, and 15 bases lay in between. The CDR3 is made up of 15 amino acids. Germline CDR1 MNHEY, CDR2 SMNVEV (reference sequence). The CDR3 protein is CASSQDRDYYNEQFF. The CDR3 DNA reads TGTGCCAGCAGCCAGGACAGGGACTACTACAATGAGCAGTTCTTC.

The V and J genes are TRBV2 and TRBJ1-1; possibly TRBD1 for D (6 bases). Per the germline V gene, CDR1 is SNHLY and CDR2 is FYNNEI. The CDR3 is 14 amino acids. The germline V and J ends were trimmed by 6 bases and 1 base, with 12 bases remaining between them. The CDR3 nucleotides read TGTGCCAGCAGGGAGGACAGTTCGAACACTGAAGCTTTCTTT. This translates into CASREDSSNTEAFF. Based on the CDR3 plus reference TRBV2 and TRBJ1-1, the full variable domain is EPEVTQTPSHQVTQMGQEVILRCVPISNHLYFYWYRQILGQKVEFLVSFYNNEISEKSEIFDDQFSVERPDGSNFTLKIRSTKLEDSAMYFCASREDSSNTEAFFGQGTRLTVV.

This chain connects TRBV6-1 to TRBJ1-2; D is possibly TRBD1 (6 bases). Germline loops: CDR1 MNHNS, CDR2 SASEGT. Trimming took off 0 bases at V and 9 bases at J, with 14 bases between the two ends. The CDR3 length is 14 residues. The CDR3 region has the DNA TGTGCCAGCAGTGAAGCGTCGGGGGGCGGTCGCTACACCTTC. This encodes CASSEASGGGRYTF.

The chain carries TRBV20-1 and TRBJ1-2; D not resolved. Germline loops: CDR1 DFQATT, CDR2 SNEGSKA (reference sequence). The V end lost 1 base, the J end lost 8 bases, and 8 bases lay between the germline ends. The CDR3 has 11 amino acids. The CDR3 region is CSARGAQGYTF. The CDR3 DNA reads as TGCAGTGCTAGAGGGGCGCAAGGCTACACCTTC.

The rearrangement links TRBV3-1 (or the pseudogene TRBV3-2) to TRBJ1-4; the match to TRBD1 covers 8 bases. This CDR3 is built from 14 residues. Germline assignment: CDR1 LGHDT and CDR2 YNNKEL (reference sequence). The V segment lost 6 bases and the J segment 7 bases; nucleotides outside the gene matches: 7. CDR3 in amino acids: CASSLRQGIEKLFF. The CDR3 DNA reads TGTGCCAGCAGTCTAAGACAGGGGATTGAAAAACTGTTTTTT.

V usage is TRBV24-1 and J usage is TRBJ2-1, with D maybe TRBD2 (6 bases). Germline CDR1 reads KGHDR; CDR2 reads SFDVKD. The CDR3 is made up of 17 amino acids. V shed 4 bases and J shed 4 bases, with 19 bases lying between them. CDR3 amino acids: CATSDLGSVLRYNEQFF. The CDR3 DNA reads as TGTGCCACCAGTGACCTCGGGAGCGTATTGCGTTACAATGAGCAGTTCTTC.

The chain recombines TRBV5-6 with TRBJ1-6, with 9 bases lining up with TRBD1. From germline, CDR1 is SGHDT and CDR2 YYEEEE. The V and J ends lost 3 bases and 0 bases, in that order; junction bases with no gene match: 10. The CDR3 loop spans 19 amino acids. CDR3 sequence (DNA): TGTGCCAGCAGCTGGACAGGGGAGAACTGGAGCTCCTATAATTCACCCCTCCACTTT. Translating it yields CASSWTGENWSSYNSPLHF. Based on the CDR3 plus reference TRBV5-6 and TRBJ1-6, the full variable domain is DAGVTQSPTHLIKTRGQQVTLRCSPKSGHDTVSWYQQALGQGPQFIFQYYEEEERQRGNFPDRFSGHQFPNYSSELNVNALLLGDSALYLCASSWTGENWSSYNSPLHFGNGTRLTVT.

The gene calls are TRBV11-2 and TRBJ1-6; 10 positions agree with TRBD1. V lost 4 bases and J lost 13; bases outside the gene matches: 16. The CDR3 extends over 17 amino acids. Germline values: CDR1 SGHAT, CDR2 FQNNGV. The CDR3 spells CASSYSGTGVNSRPLHF. The CDR3, as DNA: TGTGCCAGCAGCTATTCCGGGACAGGGGTTAATTCGCGCCCCCTCCACTTT.

The rearrangement links TRBV7-8 to TRBJ2-2; the match to TRBD2 covers 11 bases. The junction had 7 bases not matched to a gene; V was cut back by 3 bases and J by 7 bases. CDR3 size: 16 residues. Per the germline V gene, CDR1 is SGHVS and CDR2 is FQNEAQ. This CDR3 is CASSFGSGGAGGELFF. CDR3 nucleotide sequence: TGTGCCAGCAGCTTTGGTAGCGGGGGGGCCGGCGGGGAGCTGTTTTTT.

This chain connects TRBV6-5 to TRBJ2-2; D may be TRBD1 (5 bases). The V end was cut by 6 bases, the J end by 0 bases, with 11 bases between. The germline V gene encodes CDR1 MNHEY and CDR2 SVGAGI. CDR3 length equals 15 residues. The CDR3 sequence is CASRARVANTGELFF. CDR3 coding DNA: TGTGCCAGCAGGGCCAGGGTGGCGAACACCGGGGAGCTGTTTTTT.

The J gene is TRBJ1-2, the V gene TRBV7-8; TRBD1 aligns across 8 bases. Germline V gives CDR1 SGHVS, CDR2 FQNEAQ. The CDR3 runs to 15 residues. V trimming: 6 bases; J trimming: 5 bases; junction bases outside the gene matches: 11. CDR3 sequence reads: CASRPGTGLFYGYTF. The CDR3 DNA reads as TGTGCCAGCAGGCCCGGGACAGGATTGTTTTATGGCTACACCTTC.

The rearrangement joins TRBV4-1 to TRBJ1-1; possibly TRBD1 for D (6 bases). Looked up from germline, CDR1 is MGHRA and CDR2 is YSYEKL. The CDR3 spans 15 residues. The V gene lost 3 bases and the J gene lost 0 bases, with 11 bases spanning the gap. CDR3 sequence (DNA): TGCGCCAGCAGCCACTCTCAGGGGCTGAACACTGAAGCTTTCTTT. It specifies CASSHSQGLNTEAFF.

The chain employs TRBV19 and TRBJ2-6, with 7 nucleotides matching TRBD1. Germline V gene data show CDR1 as LNHDA and CDR2 as SQIVND (reference sequence). The V segment lost 9 bases and the J segment 2 bases; nucleotides outside the gene matches: 4. This CDR3 contains 14 residues. The CDR3: CASLDRAGANVLTF. CDR3 nucleotide sequence: TGTGCCAGCCTCGACAGGGCTGGGGCCAACGTCCTGACTTTC.